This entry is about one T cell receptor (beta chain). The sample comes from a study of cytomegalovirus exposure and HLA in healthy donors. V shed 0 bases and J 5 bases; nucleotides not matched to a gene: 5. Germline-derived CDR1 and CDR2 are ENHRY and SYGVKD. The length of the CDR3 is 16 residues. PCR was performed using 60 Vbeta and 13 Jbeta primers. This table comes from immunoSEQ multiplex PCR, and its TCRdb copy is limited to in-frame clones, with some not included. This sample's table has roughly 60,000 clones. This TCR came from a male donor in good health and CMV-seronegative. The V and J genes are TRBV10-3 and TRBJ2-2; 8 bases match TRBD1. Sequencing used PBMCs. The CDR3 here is CAISESQGALTGELFF. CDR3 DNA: TGTGCCATCAGTGAGTCTCAGGGGGCGTTGACCGGGGAGCTGTTTTTT.